This is a list of T cell receptor beta chains from one sample in a study of blood T cells in healthy people across ages. TCRdb reanalysed the 5' RACE reads using MiXCR and keeps one entry per CDR3 protein. The table records hundreds of thousands of distinct CDR3 sequences, about 52% of them present only once. Sequencing was performed on blood. The receptors were gathered from a woman aged 55-70 years in good health. CDR3s include the opening cysteine and the closing phenylalanine or tryptophan. D genes are given only for firm matches. Some rows have no size entry. The others give once, few or many, or a class for an expanded clone.

v_gene,j_gene,abundance,d_gene,CDR3aa,CDR3nt
TRBV30,TRBJ2-7,-,-,CAWRRAESSYEQYF,TGTGCCTGGAGGCGGGCGGAGAGCTCCTACGAGCAGTACTTC
TRBV7-9,TRBJ2-1,-,TRBD2,CASSWTSGFYNEQFF,TGTGCCAGCAGCTGGACTAGCGGGTTCTACAATGAGCAGTTCTTC
TRBV11-2,TRBJ2-3,once,-,CASTQAAVGTDTQYF,TGTGCCAGCACCCAAGCGGCTGTGGGGACAGATACGCAGTATTTT
TRBV9,TRBJ1-2,-,-,CASSVATGNYDYTF,TGTGCCAGCAGCGTAGCTACTGGGAACTATGACTACACCTTC
TRBV3-1,TRBJ2-1,few,-,CASSQVWTMGIEQFF,TGTGCCAGCAGCCAAGTTTGGACTATGGGCATTGAGCAGTTCTTC
TRBV7-2,TRBJ1-2,-,-,CASSRDIGNYGYTF,TGTGCCAGCAGCAGGGACATCGGAAACTATGGCTACACCTTC
TRBV10-3,TRBJ2-1,few,-,CAISESPVYNEQFF,TGTGCCATCAGTGAGTCCCCCGTCTACAATGAGCAGTTCTTC
TRBV7-7,TRBJ2-5,few,TRBD1,CASSRTGGTETQYF,TGTGCTAGCAGCAGGACAGGGGGTACGGAGACCCAGTACTTC
TRBV2,TRBJ2-7,-,-,CASSEGRGLYEQYF,TGTGCCAGCAGTGAAGGGAGGGGCCTCTACGAGCAGTACTTC
TRBV20-1,TRBJ1-6,-,-,CSANGRESSYNSPLHF,TGCAGTGCCAATGGGAGGGAAAGCTCCTATAATTCACCCCTCCACTTT
TRBV3-1,TRBJ2-5,-,TRBD1,CATKPGTGGETQYF,TGTGCCACCAAACCCGGGACAGGGGGAGAGACCCAGTACTTC
TRBV29-1,TRBJ1-1,-,-,CSVRRLNTEAFF,TGCAGCGTTCGGAGACTTAACACTGAAGCTTTCTTT
TRBV29-1,TRBJ1-1,-,-,CSGELGRGTEAFF,TGCAGCGGGGAGTTGGGGAGGGGGACTGAAGCTTTCTTT
TRBV5-6,TRBJ2-3,-,TRBD1,CASSLISQGASDTQYF,TGTGCCAGCAGCTTGATAAGTCAGGGGGCTTCAGATACGCAGTATTTT
TRBV12-3/TRBV12-4,TRBJ2-5,-,-,CASSQDRWDSGKETQYF,TGTGCCAGCAGCCAGGACCGTTGGGATAGTGGAAAGGAGACCCAGTACTTC
TRBV4-3,TRBJ2-1,many,TRBD2,CASSHGLAGDEQFF,TGCGCCAGCAGCCACGGACTAGCGGGTGATGAGCAGTTCTTC
TRBV11-3,TRBJ2-1,few,TRBD2,CASSLYSGSKNEQFF,TGTGCCAGCAGCTTATACAGCGGGAGTAAAAATGAGCAGTTCTTC
TRBV7-3,TRBJ1-6,-,-,CASSLKGGHYNSPLHF,TGTGCCAGCAGCTTAAAAGGCGGCCACTATAATTCACCCCTCCACTTT
TRBV7-3,TRBJ2-1,-,-,CASSLLSSYNEQFF,TGTGCCAGCAGCTTATTGAGCTCCTACAATGAGCAGTTCTTC
TRBV27,TRBJ2-7,-,TRBD2,CASSAHGTSEQYF,TGTGCCAGCAGTGCCCACGGGACTAGCGAGCAGTACTTC
TRBV5-1,TRBJ1-4,few,-,CASSLVGGGTNEKLFF,TGCGCCAGCAGCTTGGTTGGGGGAGGAACTAATGAAAAACTGTTTTTT
TRBV20-1,TRBJ2-5,-,TRBD1,CSAVDRVGTQYF,TGCAGTGCTGTCGACAGGGTTGGGACCCAGTACTTC
TRBV5-6,TRBJ1-2,-,TRBD1,CASSPRGGWARYLGGYTF,TGTGCCAGCAGCCCCCGAGGGGGCTGGGCCCGATACCTCGGTGGCTACACCTTC
TRBV5-1,TRBJ2-5,-,-,CASSSATGAQETQYF,TGCGCCAGCAGCTCCGCTACGGGGGCCCAAGAGACCCAGTACTTC
TRBV4-3,TRBJ1-1,-,-,CASSQGMGPNTEAFF,TGCGCCAGCAGCCAAGGGATGGGTCCGAACACTGAAGCTTTCTTT
TRBV12-3/TRBV12-4,TRBJ1-5,few,-,CASSLQANSNQPQHF,TGTGCCAGCAGTTTACAGGCAAATAGCAATCAGCCCCAGCATTTT
TRBV19,TRBJ2-3,few,TRBD2,CASSIVGRLAESTDTQYF,TGTGCCAGTAGTATAGTAGGAAGACTAGCGGAGAGCACAGATACGCAGTATTTT
TRBV7-2,TRBJ1-4,-,-,CASSIVRGPNEKLFF,TGTGCCAGCAGCATCGTCAGGGGCCCTAATGAAAAACTGTTTTTT
TRBV4-2,TRBJ2-3,-,-,CASSQASRNSTDTQYF,TGTGCCAGCAGCCAAGCTAGCAGAAATAGCACAGATACGCAGTATTTT
TRBV30,TRBJ1-1,-,-,CAGRLNTEAFF,TGTGCCGGTAGGCTGAACACTGAAGCTTTCTTT
TRBV28,TRBJ2-7,-,-,CASSSGTPTYEQYF,TGTGCCAGCAGTTCCGGAACCCCGACCTACGAGCAGTACTTC
TRBV28,TRBJ2-3,-,-,CASSFLPASTDTQYF,TGTGCCAGCAGTTTTTTGCCAGCTAGCACAGATACGCAGTATTTT
TRBV5-6,TRBJ2-3,-,TRBD2,CASTRTSGSVLVDTQYF,TGTGCCAGCACCAGGACTAGCGGGAGCGTTCTCGTTGATACGCAGTATTTT
TRBV4-2,TRBJ1-5,few,-,CASSQDGPRASNQPQHF,TGTGCCAGCAGCCAAGATGGCCCCAGGGCGAGCAATCAGCCCCAGCATTTT
TRBV18,TRBJ2-1,-,TRBD2,CASSPSGRAVVSNEQFF,TGTGCCAGCTCACCGAGCGGGAGGGCAGTAGTGTCCAATGAGCAGTTCTTC
TRBV20-1,TRBJ2-7,-,TRBD2,CSALPGTSGRYEQYF,TGCAGTGCTCTCCCGGGAACTAGCGGGAGGTACGAGCAGTACTTC
TRBV4-2,TRBJ2-3,-,TRBD2,CASSLTEAGLRDTQYF,TGTGCCAGCAGCCTCACCGAAGCGGGGCTCCGGGATACGCAGTATTTT
TRBV5-1,TRBJ2-7,-,TRBD2,CASSSGTSGRLGEQYF,TGCGCCAGCAGCTCGGGGACTAGCGGGAGGTTGGGTGAGCAGTACTTC
TRBV5-1,TRBJ2-2,few,TRBD1,CASSPQGASGELFF,TGCGCCAGCAGCCCGCAGGGGGCCAGCGGGGAGCTGTTTTTT
TRBV7-9,TRBJ2-1,once,TRBD2,CASTRTSSDNEQFF,TGTGCCAGCACCCGGACTAGCAGTGACAATGAGCAGTTCTTC
TRBV7-2,TRBJ1-2,many,-,CASSLLSDSLYGYTF,TGTGCCAGCAGCTTATTATCGGACAGCCTCTATGGCTACACCTTC
TRBV27,TRBJ2-5,-,TRBD2,CASPTSGSRNEQYF,TGTGCCAGCCCTACTAGCGGGAGTAGGAATGAGCAGTACTTC
TRBV27,TRBJ2-1,-,TRBD2,CASSLGPAGDYNEQFF,TGTGCCAGCAGTTTAGGCCCAGCGGGGGACTACAATGAGCAGTTCTTC
TRBV3-1,TRBJ1-2,-,-,CASSQTENYGYTF,TGTGCCAGCAGCCAAACTGAGAACTATGGCTACACCTTC
TRBV7-2,TRBJ2-3,few,TRBD2,CASSLLGLGGDTQYF,TGTGCCAGCAGCTTATTGGGACTAGGGGGAGATACGCAGTATTTT
TRBV29-1,TRBJ1-2,-,-,CSVEVRHSNYGYTF,TGCAGCGTTGAGGTCAGACACTCTAACTATGGCTACACCTTC
TRBV7-8,TRBJ2-7,-,-,CASSFLGQTYEQYF,TGTGCCAGCAGCTTCCTTGGACAGACCTACGAGCAGTACTTC
TRBV12-3/TRBV12-4,TRBJ1-2,-,-,CASSLGQGVCGYTF,TGTGCCAGCAGTTTAGGGCAGGGAGTCTGTGGCTACACCTTC